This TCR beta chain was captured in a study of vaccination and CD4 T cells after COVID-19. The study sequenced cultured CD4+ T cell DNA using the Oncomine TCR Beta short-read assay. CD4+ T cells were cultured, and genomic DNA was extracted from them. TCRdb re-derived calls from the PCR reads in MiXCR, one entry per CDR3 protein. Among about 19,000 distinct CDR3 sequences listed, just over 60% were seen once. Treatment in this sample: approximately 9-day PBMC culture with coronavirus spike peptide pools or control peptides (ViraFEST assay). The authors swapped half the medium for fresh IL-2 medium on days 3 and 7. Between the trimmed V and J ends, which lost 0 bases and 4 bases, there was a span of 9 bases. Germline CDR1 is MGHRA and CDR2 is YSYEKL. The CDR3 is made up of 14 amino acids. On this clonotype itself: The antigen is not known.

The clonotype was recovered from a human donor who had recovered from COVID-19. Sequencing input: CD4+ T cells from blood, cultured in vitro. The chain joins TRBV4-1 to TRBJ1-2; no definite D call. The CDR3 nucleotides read TGCGCCAGCAGCCAAGATGAGGGATTCTATGGCTACACCTTC. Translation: CASSQDEGFYGYTF.